What follows are 27 T cell receptor beta chains derived from one specimen sequenced in a study of blood T cell repertoires in COVID-19. TCRdb keeps only in-frame clones here, not all; method: immunoSEQ multiplex PCR. The repertoire holds about 12,000 clones, with 88% as singletons. The material sequenced was peripheral blood. The receptors originated from a human donor in a cohort sampled during active COVID-19.

CDR3 coding DNA: TGTGCCAGCAGCGCGACCTACGAGCAGTACTTC. This gives the protein CASSATYEQYF. V gene TRBV11-3 combines with J gene TRBJ2-7; D is ambiguous. The length of the CDR3 is 11 residues. V was shortened by 5 bases and J by 2 bases, with 4 bases between the two germline ends. Germline values: CDR1 SGHNT, CDR2 YENEEA.

V usage is TRBV3-1 (or the pseudogene TRBV3-2) and J usage is TRBJ2-3; D remains unclear. The CDR3 runs to 13 residues. The germline V gene has CDR1 LGHDT and CDR2 YNNKEL (reference sequence). V lost 4 bases and J 5 bases, leaving 10 bases between the germline ends. The CDR3 is CASSPPGEDTQYF. The CDR3 nucleotides read TGTGCCAGCAGCCCCCCTGGAGAAGATACGCAGTATTTT.

The chain joins TRBV2 to TRBJ1-1; 7 positions agree with TRBD1. This CDR3 region has 12 residues. The J segment lost 1 base and the V segment lost 8 bases, leaving 1 base of the junction unmatched. CDR1 is SNHLY, CDR2 FYNNEI, per germline. CDR3 DNA: TGTGCCAGCCGACAGGGGAACACTGAAGCTTTCTTT. Translating gives CASRQGNTEAFF.

The chain couples TRBV19 to TRBJ1-1; TRBD1 matches at 7 bases. Germline V gene lookup returns CDR1 LNHDA and CDR2 SQIVND (reference sequence). The junction had 13 bases not matched to a gene; V was cut back by 3 bases and J by 0 bases. CDR3 length equals 18 residues. This chain's CDR3 is CASSIPTGWTDMNTEAFF. For the CDR3, the DNA is TGTGCCAGTAGTATTCCGACAGGGTGGACGGACATGAACACTGAAGCTTTCTTT.

The gene calls are TRBV30 and TRBJ2-5, with D possibly being TRBD2 (5 bases). CDR1 and CDR2 from the germline V gene are GTSNPN and SVGIG (reference sequence). The V gene lost 3 bases and the J gene lost 4 bases, with 6 bases spanning the gap. The CDR3 sequence is 11 residues long. The CDR3 loop reads CAWRRGETQYF. The CDR3 coding sequence is TGTGCCTGGAGACGGGGAGAGACCCAGTACTTC. The full variable domain, in which reference TRBV30 and TRBJ2-5 provide the parts outside the CDR3, is SQTIHQWPATLVQPVGSPLSLECTVEGTSNPNLYWYRQAAGRGLQLLFYSVGIGQISSEVPQNLSASRPQDRQFILSSKKLLLSDSGFYLCAWRRGETQYFGPGTRLLVL.

This clone occurred a few times. This rearrangement joins TRBV19 to TRBJ1-5, with TRBD1 identical over 9 bases. Germline V CDR1 and CDR2: LNHDA, SQIVND (reference sequence). The CDR3 covers 15 residues. With V trimmed by 4 bases and J by 4 bases, 5 bases remained unmatched. The CDR3 loop is CASSTIQGANQPQHF. Written as DNA, the CDR3 is TGTGCCAGTAGTACCATACAGGGGGCTAATCAGCCCCAGCATTTT. The whole variable domain, filled in from reference TRBV19 and TRBJ1-5, reads DGGITQSPKYLFRKEGQNVTLSCEQNLNHDAMYWYRQDPGQGLRLIYYSQIVNDFQKGDIAEGYSVSREKKESFPLTVTSAQKNPTAFYLCASSTIQGANQPQHFGDGTRLSIL.

The chain carries TRBV7-8 and TRBJ1-5; D gene unclear. Trimming left V 1 base short and J 0 bases short, with 7 bases between. The germline gives CDR1 SGHVS, CDR2 FQNEAQ. The CDR3 is made up of 15 amino acids. CDR3 sequence (DNA): TGTGCCAGCAGCTTAGATAGATATAGCAATCAGCCCCAGCATTTT. Translated: CASSLDRYSNQPQHF.

The chain links TRBV7-2 to TRBJ2-2; a possible D gene is TRBD2 (6 bases). The CDR3 contains 15 residues. Trimming stripped 0 bases from V and 4 bases from J, with 9 bases between. The germline gives CDR1 SGHTA, CDR2 FQGNSA. CDR3: CASSLAGRSTGELFF. The DNA for the CDR3 is TGTGCCAGCAGCTTAGCGGGGAGGTCCACCGGGGAGCTGTTTTTT.

The chain combines TRBV5-1 with TRBJ2-5; tentative D call: TRBD1 (5 bases). Trimming shortened V by 0 bases and J by 4 bases, and 13 bases separated the two germline ends. The CDR3 has 15 residues. Per germline, CDR1 SGHRS and CDR2 YFSETQ. The CDR3 region has the DNA TGCGCCAGCAGCTTGGGAAGGGGCTTGGGAGAGACCCAGTACTTC. Amino acids: CASSLGRGLGETQYF. Together with reference TRBV5-1 and TRBJ2-5, the CDR3 gives the full variable domain: KAGVTQTPRYLIKTRGQQVTLSCSPISGHRSVSWYQQTPGQGLQFLFEYFSETQRNKGNFPGRFSGRQFSNSRSEMNVSTLELGDSALYLCASSLGRGLGETQYFGPGTRLLVL.

This clone was picked up a small number of times. This chain links TRBV20-1 with TRBJ2-7; TRBD2 is a possible D gene (5 bases). This CDR3 spans 11 amino acids. The germline gives CDR1 DFQATT, CDR2 SNEGSKA (reference sequence). Trimming took off 3 bases at V and 3 bases at J, with 6 bases between the two ends. In DNA, the CDR3 is TGCAGTGCTAGTCGGGACTACGAGCAGTACTTC. The encoded protein is CSASRDYEQYF.

This sequence joins TRBV29-1 and TRBJ2-3, with D possibly being TRBD2 (6 bases). Looked up from germline, CDR1 is SQVTM and CDR2 is ANQGSEA. The V end lost 6 bases, the J end lost 10 bases, and 26 bases lay between the germline ends. The CDR3 covers 15 residues. The CDR3 spells CSVEEGLLHRGAQYF. Written as DNA, the CDR3 is TGCAGCGTAGAGGAGGGGCTCCTCCACAGAGGGGCGCAGTATTTT.

This chain links TRBV6-6 with TRBJ2-2; 8 nucleotides match TRBD2. Germline CDR1 is MNHNY and CDR2 is SVGAGI (reference sequence). The CDR3 is made up of 14 amino acids. Losses at the gene ends were 7 bases for V and 5 bases for J; bases not matched to a gene: 6. The chain's CDR3 is CASKAGGETGELFF. The CDR3 coding sequence is TGTGCCAGCAAGGCGGGGGGTGAAACCGGGGAGCTGTTTTTT.

The chain carries TRBV5-1 and TRBJ2-1; 7 nucleotides line up with TRBD2. Germline V gene sequence: CDR1 SGHRS, CDR2 YFSETQ. V lost 0 bases, J lost 8 bases, and 11 bases stayed unmatched. The CDR3 covers 16 residues. The CDR3 coding sequence is TGCGCCAGCAGCTTGGGGCCGGGGGGAGCCCAGGATGAGCAGTTCTTC. Its translation: CASSLGPGGAQDEQFF.

The chain recombines TRBV12-5 with TRBJ1-1; D might be TRBD1 (6 bases). Germline values: CDR1 LGHNT, CDR2 FRNRAP. The CDR3 spans 12 residues. CDR3 nucleotide sequence: TGTGCGGGGGCAAGACAGAACACTGAAGCTTTCTTT. The encoded protein is CAGARQNTEAFF. The full variable domain, rest sourced from reference TRBV12-5 and TRBJ1-1, is DARVTQTPRHKVTEMGQEVTMRCQPILGHNTVFWYRQTMMQGLELLAYFRNRAPLDDSGMPKDRFSAEMPDATLATLKIQPSEPRDSAVYFCAGARQNTEAFFGQGTRLTVV.

The rearrangement joins TRBV24-1 to TRBJ2-1; 9 nucleotides line up with TRBD2. Trimming removed 6 bases from V and 5 bases from J; junction bases left unmatched: 10. The germline V gene has CDR1 KGHDR and CDR2 SFDVKD. This CDR3 is 16 amino acids long. The CDR3 nucleotides are TGTGCCACCAGTCGAGCGGGGGGTTTGATCGACAATGAGCAGTTCTTC. It translates to CATSRAGGLIDNEQFF.

The chain recombines TRBV6-5 with TRBJ1-1, with 8 bases aligning to TRBD1. V gave up 7 bases and J gave up 5 bases; unmatched junction bases: 9. The CDR3 length is 14 residues. Germline V CDR1 and CDR2: MNHEY, SVGAGI. CDR3 DNA: TGTGCCAGCAATCCTTGGACAGGGCAGACTGAAGCTTTCTTT. Encoded protein: CASNPWTGQTEAFF.

The V and J genes are TRBV4-3 and TRBJ2-1; tentative D call: TRBD1 (6 bases). The V gene's germline CDR1 is LGHNA and CDR2 YSLEER. The germline V and J ends were trimmed by 5 bases and 7 bases, with 18 bases remaining between them. The CDR3 covers 15 residues. This CDR3 is CASSISNDRWNEQFF. The DNA for the CDR3 is TGCGCCAGCAGCATAAGCAACGACAGGTGGAATGAGCAGTTCTTC.

The V gene is TRBV4-3, the J gene TRBJ2-2; TRBD1 might be the D (7 bases). Looked up from germline, CDR1 is LGHNA and CDR2 is YSLEER. This CDR3 is 17 amino acids long. Trimming took 0 bases from V and 5 from J, leaving 16 bases between them. This chain's CDR3 is CASSQDGGGGQTGELFF. The DNA for the CDR3 is TGCGCCAGCAGCCAAGACGGCGGAGGGGGACAGACCGGGGAGCTGTTTTTT.

CDR3 sequence: CASSHRTGEETQYF. CDR3 DNA: TGTGCCAGCAGCCATAGGACAGGGGAAGAGACCCAGTACTTC. The chain has TRBV7-2 and TRBJ2-5; 9 bases are a match to TRBD1. Germline V gives CDR1 SGHTA, CDR2 FQGNSA. J gave up 3 bases and V 5 bases, and 4 bases lay outside the gene matches. CDR3 length: 14 residues.

The chain combines TRBV7-9 with TRBJ2-2, with TRBD2 identical over 7 bases. The V gene's germline CDR1 is SEHNR and CDR2 FQNEAQ (reference sequence). V shed 2 bases and J 6 bases; nucleotides not matched to a gene: 12. This CDR3 spans 17 amino acids. Here the CDR3 reads CASSLIRAGSMPGELFF. CDR3 DNA sequence: TGTGCCAGCAGCTTAATTCGAGCGGGAAGTATGCCCGGGGAGCTGTTTTTT. The complete variable domain, with remaining parts taken from reference TRBV7-9 and TRBJ2-2, reads DTGVSQNPRHKITKRGQNVTFRCDPISEHNRLYWYRQTLGQGPEFLTYFQNEAQLEKSRLLSDRFSAERPKGSFSTLEIQRTEQGDSAMYLCASSLIRAGSMPGELFFGEGSRLTVL.

This clone was seen a single time. The rearrangement links TRBV27 to TRBJ2-5; the D gene is possibly TRBD1 (6 bases). Trimming removed 0 bases from V and 7 bases from J, with 6 bases in between. The germline V gene has CDR1 MNHEY and CDR2 SMNVEV (reference sequence). There are 12 residues in the CDR3. The CDR3 DNA reads TGTGCCAGCAGTTTATCGACAGGGACCCAGTACTTC. Translating it yields CASSLSTGTQYF.

This chain connects TRBV4-2 to TRBJ1-6, with 7 positions matching TRBD1. The CDR3 runs to 17 residues. Germline V gene sequence: CDR1 LGHNA, CDR2 YNFKEQ. Losses at the gene ends were 1 base for V and 9 bases for J; bases not matched to a gene: 12. The CDR3 nucleotides read TGTGCCAGCAGCCAAGCCCTATCCGGGACAGTCGGTTCACCCCTCCACTTT. This sequence encodes CASSQALSGTVGSPLHF.

V usage is TRBV5-1 and J usage is TRBJ1-5; 8 bases are shared with TRBD1. Germline V gene lookup returns CDR1 SGHRS and CDR2 YFSETQ. The junction had 16 bases not matched to a gene; V was cut back by 1 base and J by 4 bases. This CDR3 region has 19 residues. Here the CDR3 DNA reads TGCGCCAGCAGCTTGTTCCCTCAAACCGGACAGGGAAGTAATCAGCCCCAGCATTTT. It encodes CASSLFPQTGQGSNQPQHF.

The J gene is TRBJ2-5, the V gene TRBV2; TRBD2 matches 7 bases. CDR3 length: 13 residues. Losses at the gene ends were 5 bases for V and 5 bases for J; bases not matched to a gene: 5. The germline V gene has CDR1 SNHLY and CDR2 FYNNEI. Here the CDR3 reads CASSWERGETQYF. The CDR3 DNA reads as TGTGCCAGCAGTTGGGAGCGGGGCGAGACCCAGTACTTC.

The V gene is TRBV5-1, the J gene TRBJ2-7, with unresolved D. Trimming removed 1 base at V and 1 base at J, with 9 bases between. The length of the CDR3 is 14 residues. Germline V gene data show CDR1 as SGHRS and CDR2 as YFSETQ. Here the CDR3 DNA reads TGCGCCAGCAGCTTGTTTGTCGGTTCCTACGAGCAGTACTTC. Translation: CASSLFVGSYEQYF. Full variable domain (remainder filled in from reference TRBV5-1 and TRBJ2-7): KAGVTQTPRYLIKTRGQQVTLSCSPISGHRSVSWYQQTPGQGLQFLFEYFSETQRNKGNFPGRFSGRQFSNSRSEMNVSTLELGDSALYLCASSLFVGSYEQYFGPGTRLTVT.

This clone showed up just a few times. The rearrangement joins TRBV10-3 to TRBJ2-1; D uncertain. The CDR3 runs 15 residues. CDR1 and CDR2 from the germline V gene are ENHRY and SYGVKD. The V end was cut by 1 base, the J end by 0 bases, with 7 bases between. CDR3: CAISELRVSYNEQFF. The CDR3 DNA is TGTGCCATCAGTGAGTTGAGAGTCTCCTACAATGAGCAGTTCTTC.

The chain recombines TRBV4-1 with TRBJ1-5; 7 bases agree with TRBD1. This CDR3 comprises 18 residues. The V and J ends lost 5 bases and 6 bases, in that order; junction bases with no gene match: 19. Germline V gene sequence: CDR1 MGHRA, CDR2 YSYEKL. The CDR3 sequence: CASSEGRQGLGKGQPQHF. CDR3 DNA sequence: TGCGCCAGCAGCGAGGGGAGACAGGGTTTGGGGAAGGGTCAGCCCCAGCATTTT.